The entry below gives a single TCR beta chain sequence along with its context. This record comes from a study of blood T cell repertoires in COVID-19. About the study: The cDNA or gDNA used as material had been derived from T cells, B-cell-depleted T cells, or PBMCs.

Per the authors' pipeline: Researchers report that nucleated cell counts were estimated from reference gene primer amplification. TCRdb's table, derived via immunoSEQ multiplex PCR, lists solely in-frame clones and lacks some. V, J and clone size were drawn from that table, and D and trimming were deduced from the DNA. The data contain about 42,000 clones, 85% to 90% of them singletons. This TCR was recovered from a young man with active or convalescent COVID-19. Material: peripheral blood.

CDR3 nucleotide sequence: TGTGCCAGCAGCGTGAACTCACGCTCTAGGGATACGCAGTATTTT. This translates into CASSVNSRSRDTQYF. The chain joins TRBV5-6 to TRBJ2-3; D unclear. Between the trimmed V and J ends, which lost 4 bases and 6 bases, there was a span of 18 bases. Looked up from germline, CDR1 is SGHDT and CDR2 is YYEEEE. This CDR3 region has 15 residues.